One and the same sample provided the 10 T cell receptor beta chains below, sequenced in a study of CD8 T cells in ankylosing spondylitis. TCRdb re-derived calls from the 5' RACE reads in MiXCR, one entry per CDR3 protein. The profile shows about 700,000 distinct CDR3 sequences, around 17% of them singletons. General study points: Fewer than ten highly homologous variants made up a TCR beta motif that seemed to typify ankylosing spondylitis blood.

No antigen has been identified for these receptors. The source material was blood, either unsorted or a sorted T cell fraction (not recorded which). The origin of the receptors is a male donor with ankylosing spondylitis.

This clonotype was picked up a small number of times. J is TRBJ1-6 and V is TRBV5-6; D gene unclear. Germline CDR1 and CDR2: SGHDT and YYEEEE. The V end lost 4 bases, the J end lost 14 bases, and 19 bases lay between the germline ends. The CDR3 runs 14 residues. The CDR3 sequence is CASSPWVGDLALHF. For the CDR3, the DNA is TGTGCCAGCAGCCCATGGGTGGGCGACTTGGCCCTCCACTTT.

This clonotype was seen at least ten times. V usage is TRBV9 and J usage is TRBJ2-5; tentatively, D is TRBD1 or TRBD2 (5 bases each). In germline, CDR1 is SGDLS, CDR2 YYNGEE. CDR3 size: 13 residues. V lost 0 bases to trimming and J lost 2 bases, with 5 bases between them. CDR3 bases: TGTGCCAGCAGCGTAGGGGGGCAAGAGACCCAGTACTTC. Translating gives CASSVGGQETQYF.

This clonotype was counted between two and nine times. The chain uses TRBV28 and TRBJ1-2; D gene uncertain. With 6 bases removed from V and 4 bases from J, the gap between germline ends came to 24 bases. The CDR3 extends over 17 amino acids. Germline V gene data show CDR1 as MDHEN and CDR2 as SYDVKM. CDR3 loop: CASSPSPMGSWGYGYTF. DNA for the CDR3: TGTGCCAGCAGCCCCTCTCCTATGGGGAGTTGGGGCTATGGCTACACCTTC.

The chain recombines TRBV6-4 with TRBJ2-2; 9 nucleotides match TRBD1. The germline gives CDR1 MRHNA, CDR2 SNTAGT. J was trimmed by 0 bases and V by 5 bases; bases with no gene match: 22. The CDR3 runs 22 residues. Here the CDR3 DNA reads TGTGCCAGCAGTCCGACCTCGAGCGCCGGGACAGGGCCCATCGCGAACACCGGGGAGCTGTTTTTT. Amino acids: CASSPTSSAGTGPIANTGELFF.

J is TRBJ1-4 and V is TRBV12-3 or TRBV12-4; 7 positions agree with TRBD1. The CDR3 is made up of 16 amino acids. Trimming cost V 3 bases and J 7 bases; bases outside gene matches: 11. CDR3 residues: CASSFRIGGGGEKLFF. The CDR3 DNA reads TGTGCCAGCAGTTTTAGGATCGGAGGGGGCGGTGAAAAACTGTTTTTT.

The gene calls are TRBV27 and TRBJ2-1; 9 bases fit TRBD1. The germline V gene has CDR1 MNHEY and CDR2 SMNVEV (reference sequence). V gave up 6 bases and J gave up 8 bases; unmatched junction bases: 11. The CDR3 covers 15 residues. The CDR3 nucleotides are TGTGCCAGCAGCATACTACAGGGGGCGTTGGATGAGCAGTTCTTC. Amino acids: CASSILQGALDEQFF.

This sequence joins TRBV15 and TRBJ2-1, with 8 bases lining up with TRBD2. Germline values: CDR1 LNHNV, CDR2 YYDKDF (reference sequence). V trimming: 5 bases; J trimming: 3 bases; junction bases outside the gene matches: 9. This CDR3 has 16 amino acids. This chain's CDR3 is CATSSRAGTSYNEQFF. In DNA form, the CDR3 reads TGTGCCACCAGCTCTCGTGCCGGGACTAGCTACAATGAGCAGTTCTTC.

V is TRBV11-2 and J is TRBJ2-7; 7 bases are a match to TRBD1. CDR1 and CDR2 (germline): SGHAT, FQNNGV. The V and J ends lost 5 bases and 1 base, in that order; junction bases with no gene match: 5. This CDR3 contains 14 residues. The CDR3 nucleotides read TGTGCCAGCAGCCCCGGGACAGAATCCTACGAGCAGTACTTC. Translating it yields CASSPGTESYEQYF.

The chain carries TRBV24-1 and TRBJ2-6; no firm D call. There are 13 residues in the CDR3. Looked up from germline, CDR1 is KGHDR and CDR2 is SFDVKD. V dropped 5 bases and J dropped 0 bases, with 1 base sitting between them. CDR3: CATSASGANVLTF. The CDR3 nucleotides read TGTGCCACCAGTGCCTCTGGGGCCAACGTCCTGACTTTC.

In its sample, this clonotype was seen a few times. V is TRBV12-3 or TRBV12-4 and J is TRBJ2-7, with a tentative D call TRBD2 (5 bases). The CDR3 is 12 residues long. Trimming stripped 2 bases from V and 6 bases from J, with 8 bases between. The CDR3 reads CASSLRGVEQYF. The DNA of the CDR3 is TGTGCCAGCAGTTTACGGGGAGTCGAGCAGTACTTC.